The rows below give T cell receptor beta chains drawn from one sample of a study of T cells in Graves' hyperthyroidism and ophthalmopathy. TCRdb re-called the multiplex PCR reads with MiXCR, one entry per CDR3 protein. The table lists about 640,000 distinct CDR3 sequences, around 20% of them singletons. The specimen was blood. The source is a man aged 25 to 45 with Graves' ophthalmopathy. The CDR3 runs from the conserved cysteine through the conserved F or W. D genes are given only for firm matches. The listing skips clone size in some rows; elsewhere it reads once, few, many or a size class.

j_call: TRBJ2-7; clone_size: few; v_call: TRBV30; d_call: -; cdr3_aa: CAFWGGHEQYF; cdr3_nt: TGTGCCTTCTGGGGGGGCCACGAGCAGTACTTC
j_call: TRBJ1-2; clone_size: many; v_call: TRBV29-1; d_call: TRBD1; cdr3_aa: CSVEEKGAGGYTF; cdr3_nt: TGCAGCGTTGAAGAGAAGGGGGCGGGTGGCTACACCTTC
j_call: TRBJ2-5; clone_size: many; v_call: TRBV2; d_call: -; cdr3_aa: CASIGRLGQETQYF; cdr3_nt: TGTGCCAGCATTGGGCGGTTGGGGCAAGAGACCCAGTACTTC
j_call: TRBJ1-4; clone_size: few; v_call: TRBV7-7; d_call: -; cdr3_aa: CASSLGPANEKLFF; cdr3_nt: TGTGCTAGCAGCTTAGGGCCTGCTAATGAAAAACTGTTTTTT
j_call: TRBJ2-1; clone_size: -; v_call: TRBV19; d_call: -; cdr3_aa: CASSIVSGNEQFF; cdr3_nt: TGTGCCAGTAGTATAGTCAGCGGCAATGAGCAGTTCTTC
j_call: TRBJ1-2; clone_size: many; v_call: TRBV6-5; d_call: TRBD1; cdr3_aa: CASSYSGTGGYGYTF; cdr3_nt: TGTGCCAGCAGTTACTCCGGGACAGGGGGCTATGGCTACACCTTC
j_call: TRBJ2-7; clone_size: -; v_call: TRBV5-6; d_call: -; cdr3_aa: CASSFNEYEQYF; cdr3_nt: TGTGCCAGCAGCTTTAATGAATACGAGCAGTACTTC
j_call: TRBJ2-7; clone_size: many; v_call: TRBV28; d_call: -; cdr3_aa: CASSLYAAGTREQYF; cdr3_nt: TGTGCCAGCAGTTTGTATGCGGCGGGGACTCGGGAGCAGTACTTC
j_call: TRBJ1-4; clone_size: -; v_call: TRBV14; d_call: TRBD1; cdr3_aa: CASSPGQGTEKLFF; cdr3_nt: TGTGCCAGCAGCCCGGGACAGGGGACTGAAAAACTGTTTTTT
j_call: TRBJ2-1; clone_size: -; v_call: TRBV4-3; d_call: -; cdr3_aa: CASSQDGSGYNEQFF; cdr3_nt: TGCGCCAGCAGCCAAGATGGGAGTGGCTACAATGAGCAGTTCTTC
j_call: TRBJ2-1; clone_size: few; v_call: TRBV20-1; d_call: TRBD2; cdr3_aa: CSASLSSGSSYNEQFF; cdr3_nt: TGCAGTGCTAGCCTGTCTAGCGGGAGCTCCTACAATGAGCAGTTCTTC
j_call: TRBJ1-5; clone_size: -; v_call: TRBV19; d_call: -; cdr3_aa: CASSTFQSNQPQHF; cdr3_nt: TGTGCCAGTAGTACATTCCAAAGCAATCAGCCCCAGCATTTT
j_call: TRBJ2-5; clone_size: -; v_call: TRBV20-1; d_call: TRBD2; cdr3_aa: CSAPTSGRETQYF; cdr3_nt: TGCAGTGCTCCTACTAGCGGGAGAGAGACCCAGTACTTC
j_call: TRBJ1-2; clone_size: few; v_call: TRBV4-1; d_call: -; cdr3_aa: CASSQDVWQTYGYTF; cdr3_nt: TGCGCCAGCAGCCAAGACGTGTGGCAGACCTATGGCTACACCTTC
j_call: TRBJ1-5; clone_size: many; v_call: TRBV2; d_call: -; cdr3_aa: CASSYREYSNQPQHF; cdr3_nt: TGTGCCAGCAGCTACAGGGAGTATAGCAATCAGCCCCAGCATTTT
j_call: TRBJ2-1; clone_size: -; v_call: TRBV10-1; d_call: TRBD2; cdr3_aa: CASSYSSGESEQFF; cdr3_nt: TGCGCCAGCAGTTACTCTAGCGGGGAATCTGAGCAGTTCTTC
j_call: TRBJ2-7; clone_size: many; v_call: TRBV28; d_call: TRBD2; cdr3_aa: CASSPGTIGRQYF; cdr3_nt: TGTGCCAGCAGTCCCGGGACTATTGGTCGGCAGTACTTC
j_call: TRBJ2-5; clone_size: few; v_call: TRBV5-5; d_call: TRBD2; cdr3_aa: CASSPRTSTQETQYF; cdr3_nt: TGTGCCAGCAGCCCACGGACTAGCACTCAAGAGACCCAGTACTTC
j_call: TRBJ2-1; clone_size: few; v_call: TRBV20-1; d_call: TRBD2; cdr3_aa: CSATTSGRYNEQFF; cdr3_nt: TGCAGTGCCACGACTAGCGGGCGTTACAATGAGCAGTTCTTC
j_call: TRBJ2-5; clone_size: few; v_call: TRBV18; d_call: -; cdr3_aa: CASSPQNGQETQYF; cdr3_nt: TGTGCCAGCTCACCACAAAACGGGCAAGAGACCCAGTACTTC
j_call: TRBJ2-5; clone_size: -; v_call: TRBV9; d_call: TRBD1; cdr3_aa: CASSVGQGTGETQYF; cdr3_nt: TGTGCCAGCAGCGTAGGACAGGGCACGGGAGAGACCCAGTACTTC
j_call: TRBJ2-1; clone_size: -; v_call: TRBV7-9; d_call: -; cdr3_aa: CASSPQGREYNEQFF; cdr3_nt: TGTGCCAGCAGCCCGCAGGGGAGGGAGTACAATGAGCAGTTCTTC
j_call: TRBJ2-1; clone_size: -; v_call: TRBV20-1; d_call: TRBD1; cdr3_aa: CSARDFGTGTYNEQFF; cdr3_nt: TGCAGTGCTAGAGATTTTGGGACAGGGACCTACAATGAGCAGTTCTTC
j_call: TRBJ1-3; clone_size: once; v_call: TRBV6-9; d_call: -; cdr3_aa: CASSYRDAGNTIYF; cdr3_nt: TGTGCCAGCAGTTACAGGGATGCTGGAAACACCATATATTTT
j_call: TRBJ1-2; clone_size: many; v_call: TRBV6-1; d_call: TRBD1; cdr3_aa: CASSDRGLGYGYTF; cdr3_nt: TGTGCCAGCAGTGACAGGGGGCTTGGCTATGGCTACACCTTC
j_call: TRBJ2-3; clone_size: -; v_call: TRBV6-1; d_call: -; cdr3_aa: CASSPSDYTDTQYF; cdr3_nt: TGTGCCAGCAGTCCTAGCGACTACACAGATACGCAGTATTTT
j_call: TRBJ2-5; clone_size: many; v_call: TRBV30; d_call: TRBD1; cdr3_aa: CAWSVTGGWQETQYF; cdr3_nt: TGTGCCTGGAGTGTGACAGGGGGCTGGCAAGAGACCCAGTACTTC
j_call: TRBJ1-5; clone_size: many; v_call: TRBV28; d_call: TRBD1; cdr3_aa: CASSSPSGQGSNQPQHF; cdr3_nt: TGTGCCAGCAGTTCCCCGAGCGGACAGGGTAGCAATCAGCCCCAGCATTTT
j_call: TRBJ2-5; clone_size: -; v_call: TRBV18; d_call: -; cdr3_aa: CASSPLTEETQYF; cdr3_nt: TGTGCCAGCTCACCACTCACCGAAGAGACCCAGTACTTC
j_call: TRBJ2-3; clone_size: -; v_call: TRBV30; d_call: TRBD2; cdr3_aa: CAWSLLAASTDTQYF; cdr3_nt: TGTGCCTGGAGCCTACTAGCGGCTAGCACAGATACGCAGTATTTT
j_call: TRBJ2-1; clone_size: -; v_call: TRBV20-1; d_call: TRBD2; cdr3_aa: CSAPHRLAGGSYNEQFF; cdr3_nt: TGCAGTGCTCCCCACCGACTAGCGGGAGGATCCTACAATGAGCAGTTCTTC
j_call: TRBJ2-1; clone_size: -; v_call: TRBV7-9; d_call: TRBD1; cdr3_aa: CASSWRQGAALGEQFF; cdr3_nt: TGTGCCAGCAGCTGGAGACAGGGGGCGGCGTTGGGTGAGCAGTTCTTC
j_call: TRBJ2-5; clone_size: many; v_call: TRBV11-1; d_call: TRBD2; cdr3_aa: CASSGTSGIETQYF; cdr3_nt: TGTGCCAGCAGCGGGACTAGCGGGATCGAGACCCAGTACTTC
j_call: TRBJ1-2; clone_size: -; v_call: TRBV5-1; d_call: TRBD1; cdr3_aa: CASSSSTGGGYGYTF; cdr3_nt: TGCGCCAGCAGCTCGTCGACAGGGGGCGGCTATGGCTACACCTTC
j_call: TRBJ2-5; clone_size: few; v_call: TRBV6-1; d_call: -; cdr3_aa: CAREETQYF; cdr3_nt: TGTGCCAGAGAAGAGACCCAGTACTTC
j_call: TRBJ1-2; clone_size: -; v_call: TRBV24-1; d_call: TRBD1; cdr3_aa: CATSEPGQGDHGYTF; cdr3_nt: TGTGCCACCAGTGAACCAGGACAGGGGGATCATGGCTACACCTTC
j_call: TRBJ2-3; clone_size: -; v_call: TRBV10-3; d_call: TRBD2; cdr3_aa: CAISESLAGADTQYF; cdr3_nt: TGTGCCATCAGTGAGTCACTAGCGGGAGCAGATACGCAGTATTTT
j_call: TRBJ2-1; clone_size: few; v_call: TRBV11-2; d_call: -; cdr3_aa: CASSQDPLDDEQFF; cdr3_nt: TGTGCCAGCAGCCAAGACCCCCTCGACGATGAGCAGTTCTTC
j_call: TRBJ2-2; clone_size: few; v_call: TRBV28; d_call: -; cdr3_aa: CASSFDGPWGELFF; cdr3_nt: TGTGCCAGCAGTTTTGACGGGCCTTGGGGGGAGCTGTTTTTT
j_call: TRBJ2-1; clone_size: -; v_call: TRBV20-1; d_call: TRBD2; cdr3_aa: CSARVGGGTSGNNEQFF; cdr3_nt: TGCAGTGCTAGAGTGGGGGGGGGGACTAGCGGGAACAATGAGCAGTTCTTC
j_call: TRBJ2-7; clone_size: many; v_call: TRBV5-1; d_call: -; cdr3_aa: CASSFDSKSSYEQYF; cdr3_nt: TGCGCCAGCAGCTTCGACAGTAAGAGCTCCTACGAGCAGTACTTC
j_call: TRBJ1-2; clone_size: few; v_call: TRBV18; d_call: -; cdr3_aa: CASSPRTTHGYTF; cdr3_nt: TGTGCCAGCTCACCAAGGACCACACATGGCTACACCTTC
j_call: TRBJ2-7; clone_size: many; v_call: TRBV3-1; d_call: -; cdr3_aa: CASSDQFRRDEQYF; cdr3_nt: TGTGCCAGCAGCGACCAATTCAGGAGGGACGAGCAGTACTTC
j_call: TRBJ2-7; clone_size: many; v_call: TRBV11-2; d_call: TRBD2; cdr3_aa: CASSSSGRQTYEQYF; cdr3_nt: TGTGCCAGCAGCTCGAGCGGGAGGCAAACCTACGAGCAGTACTTC
j_call: TRBJ1-2; clone_size: few; v_call: TRBV13; d_call: TRBD1; cdr3_aa: CASSLGTGNGYGYTF; cdr3_nt: TGTGCCAGCAGCTTAGGGACAGGGAACGGCTATGGCTACACCTTC
j_call: TRBJ1-4; clone_size: -; v_call: TRBV7-3; d_call: -; cdr3_aa: CASSPPRGRNEKLFF; cdr3_nt: TGTGCCAGCAGCCCTCCCAGGGGCCGTAATGAAAAACTGTTTTTT
j_call: TRBJ1-5; clone_size: -; v_call: TRBV14; d_call: TRBD1; cdr3_aa: CASSAAGGSQPQHF; cdr3_nt: TGTGCCAGCAGCGCGGCAGGGGGCTCTCAGCCCCAGCATTTT
j_call: TRBJ2-1; clone_size: -; v_call: TRBV5-1; d_call: TRBD2; cdr3_aa: CASSLGLAGGPRNEQFF; cdr3_nt: TGCGCCAGCAGCCTGGGACTAGCGGGAGGGCCTCGGAATGAGCAGTTCTTC
j_call: TRBJ1-2; clone_size: -; v_call: TRBV6-2/TRBV6-3; d_call: TRBD1; cdr3_aa: CASTTLRDSYGYTF; cdr3_nt: TGTGCCAGCACAACCCTCCGGGACAGTTATGGCTACACCTTC
j_call: TRBJ2-3; clone_size: -; v_call: TRBV10-3; d_call: -; cdr3_aa: CAISGSKDTQYF; cdr3_nt: TGTGCCATCAGTGGAAGCAAGGATACGCAGTATTTT
j_call: TRBJ1-6; clone_size: few; v_call: TRBV9; d_call: TRBD1; cdr3_aa: CASSGDRVGNSPLHF; cdr3_nt: TGTGCCAGCAGCGGGGACAGGGTGGGTAATTCACCCCTCCACTTT
j_call: TRBJ2-7; clone_size: -; v_call: TRBV6-6; d_call: TRBD2; cdr3_aa: CASSYSAAGGYEQYF; cdr3_nt: TGTGCCAGCAGTTACTCGGCGGCGGGAGGCTACGAGCAGTACTTC
j_call: TRBJ2-3; clone_size: -; v_call: TRBV24-1; d_call: TRBD2; cdr3_aa: CATSDHGGARREADTQYF; cdr3_nt: TGTGCCACCAGCGACCACGGCGGGGCAAGGCGGGAGGCAGATACGCAGTATTTT
j_call: TRBJ2-1; clone_size: many; v_call: TRBV19; d_call: -; cdr3_aa: CASSIGLYNEQFF; cdr3_nt: TGTGCCAGTAGTATTGGCCTGTACAATGAGCAGTTCTTC
j_call: TRBJ2-7; clone_size: many; v_call: TRBV12-3/TRBV12-4; d_call: TRBD1; cdr3_aa: CASSIRDRENWQYF; cdr3_nt: TGTGCCAGCAGCATCCGGGACAGGGAAAATTGGCAGTACTTC